This entry features one TCR beta chain sequence. CDR1 is SGHTA, CDR2 FQGTGA, per germline. The CDR3 totals 14 residues. V was pared by 5 bases and J by 7 bases, with 17 bases between. Clones were read by immunoSEQ multiplex PCR, and TCRdb kept only the in-frame ones, dropping some. The data hold some 70,000 clones, with more than 80% observed a single time. This sample was taken from a study of blood T cell repertoires in COVID-19. Sequencing was performed on peripheral blood. This clonotype was sampled from a man aged 50-59 years with COVID-19, enrolled during active disease. This sequence joins TRBV7-3 and TRBJ1-2, with D hard to call. CDR3: CASSPARGSFGYTF. CDR3 sequence (DNA): TGTGCCAGCAGCCCCGCCCGGGGTAGCTTTGGCTACACCTTC.